This T cell receptor (beta chain) is from a study of blood T cell repertoires in COVID-19. In the study overall: Samples taken during acute and convalescent COVID-19 were collected in the United States, Italy and Spain.

Germline V CDR1 and CDR2: SNHLY, FYNNEI. CDR3 length: 10 amino acids. V lost 6 bases and J lost 9, with 7 bases in between. Original methodology: Estimation of nucleated cell counts was performed using reference gene primer amplification. Method: immunoSEQ multiplex PCR; TCRdb's copy keeps in-frame clones and lacks some. V and J calls and clone size are as listed in that table; D and trimming were resolved from the DNA. The sample includes about 260,000 clones, approximately 87% of them seen just once. This rearrangement joins TRBV2 to TRBJ2-3, with D unclear. Sequencing input: peripheral blood. The TCR was taken from a man aged 55 to 70 who had recovered from COVID-19. CDR3 protein: CASSQLTQYF. Written as DNA, the CDR3 is TGTGCCAGCAGCCAGTTAACGCAGTATTTT.